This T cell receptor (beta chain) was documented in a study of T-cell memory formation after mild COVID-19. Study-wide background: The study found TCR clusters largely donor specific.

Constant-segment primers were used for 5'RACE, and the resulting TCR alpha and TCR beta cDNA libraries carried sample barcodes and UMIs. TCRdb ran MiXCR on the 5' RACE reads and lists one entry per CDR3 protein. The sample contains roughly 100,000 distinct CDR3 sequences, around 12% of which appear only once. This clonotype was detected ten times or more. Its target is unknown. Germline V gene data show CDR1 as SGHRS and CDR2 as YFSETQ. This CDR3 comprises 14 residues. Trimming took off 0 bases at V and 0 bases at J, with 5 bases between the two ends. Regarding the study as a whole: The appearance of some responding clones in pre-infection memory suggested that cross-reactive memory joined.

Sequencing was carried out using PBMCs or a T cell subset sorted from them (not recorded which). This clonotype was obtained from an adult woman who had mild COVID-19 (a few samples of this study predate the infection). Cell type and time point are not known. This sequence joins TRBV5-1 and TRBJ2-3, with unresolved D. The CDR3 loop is CASSLGPSTDTQYF. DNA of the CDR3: TGCGCCAGCAGCTTGGGACCGAGCACAGATACGCAGTATTTT.